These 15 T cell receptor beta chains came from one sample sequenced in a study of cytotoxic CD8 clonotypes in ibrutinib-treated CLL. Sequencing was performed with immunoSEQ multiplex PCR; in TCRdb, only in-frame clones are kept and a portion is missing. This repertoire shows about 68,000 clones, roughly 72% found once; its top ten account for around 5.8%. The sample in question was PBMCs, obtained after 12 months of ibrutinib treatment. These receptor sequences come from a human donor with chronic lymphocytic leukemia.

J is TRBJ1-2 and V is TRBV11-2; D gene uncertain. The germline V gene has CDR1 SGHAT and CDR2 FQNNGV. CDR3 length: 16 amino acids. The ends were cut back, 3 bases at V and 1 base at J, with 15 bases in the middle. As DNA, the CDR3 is TGTGCCAGCAGCTTTGGAACTAACCCCTATAACTATGGCTACACCTTC. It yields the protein CASSFGTNPYNYGYTF. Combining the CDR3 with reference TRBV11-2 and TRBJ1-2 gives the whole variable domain EAGVAQSPRYKIIEKRQSVAFWCNPISGHATLYWYQQILGQGPKLLIQFQNNGVVDDSQLPKDRFSAERLKGVDSTLKIQPAKLEDSAVYLCASSFGTNPYNYGYTFGSGTRLTVV.

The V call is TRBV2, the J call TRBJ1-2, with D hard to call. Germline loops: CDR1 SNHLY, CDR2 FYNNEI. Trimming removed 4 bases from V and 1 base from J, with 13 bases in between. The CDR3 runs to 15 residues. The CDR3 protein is CASSGGQSINYGYTF. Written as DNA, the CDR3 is TGTGCCAGCAGTGGCGGGCAGAGTATTAACTATGGCTACACCTTC.

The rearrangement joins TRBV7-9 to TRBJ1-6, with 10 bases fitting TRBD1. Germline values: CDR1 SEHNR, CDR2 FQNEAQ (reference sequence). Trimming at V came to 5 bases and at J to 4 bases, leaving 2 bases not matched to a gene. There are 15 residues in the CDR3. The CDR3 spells CASSRGQGYNSPLHF. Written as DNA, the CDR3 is TGTGCCAGCAGCCGGGGACAGGGGTATAATTCACCCCTCCACTTT.

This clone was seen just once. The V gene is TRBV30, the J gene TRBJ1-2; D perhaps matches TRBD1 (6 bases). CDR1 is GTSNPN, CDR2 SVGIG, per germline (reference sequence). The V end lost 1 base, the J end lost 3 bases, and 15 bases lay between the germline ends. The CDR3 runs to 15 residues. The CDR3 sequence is CAWSGFFGGDYGYTF. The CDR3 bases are TGTGCCTGGAGTGGATTCTTCGGGGGCGACTATGGCTACACCTTC. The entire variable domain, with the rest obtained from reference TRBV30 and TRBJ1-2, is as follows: SQTIHQWPATLVQPVGSPLSLECTVEGTSNPNLYWYRQAAGRGLQLLFYSVGIGQISSEVPQNLSASRPQDRQFILSSKKLLLSDSGFYLCAWSGFFGGDYGYTFGSGTRLTVV.

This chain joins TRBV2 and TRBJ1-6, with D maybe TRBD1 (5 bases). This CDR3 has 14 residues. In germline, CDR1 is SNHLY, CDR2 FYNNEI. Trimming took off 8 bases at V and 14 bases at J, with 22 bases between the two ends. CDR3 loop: CASSEATRAASLHF. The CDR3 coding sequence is TGTGCCAGCTCGGAAGCCACCAGGGCCGCATCCCTCCACTTT.

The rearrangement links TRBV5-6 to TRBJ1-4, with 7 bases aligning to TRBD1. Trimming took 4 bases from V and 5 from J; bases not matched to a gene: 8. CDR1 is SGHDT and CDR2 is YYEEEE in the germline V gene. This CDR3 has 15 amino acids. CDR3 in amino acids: CASSRRQGGNEKLFF. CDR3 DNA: TGTGCCAGCAGCCGCAGACAGGGAGGCAATGAAAAACTGTTTTTT.

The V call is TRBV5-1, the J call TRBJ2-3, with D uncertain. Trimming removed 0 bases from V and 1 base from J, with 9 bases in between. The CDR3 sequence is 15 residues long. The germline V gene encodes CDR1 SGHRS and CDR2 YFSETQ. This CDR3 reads CASSLVDTRTDTQYF. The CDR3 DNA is TGCGCCAGCAGCTTGGTTGATACCCGCACAGATACGCAGTATTTT.

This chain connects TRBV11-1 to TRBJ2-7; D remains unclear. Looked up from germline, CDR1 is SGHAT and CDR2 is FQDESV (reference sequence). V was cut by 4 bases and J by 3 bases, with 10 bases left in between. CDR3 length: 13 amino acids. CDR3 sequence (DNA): TGTGCCAGCAGCTCGCCGACGGTCTACGAGCAGTACTTC. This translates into CASSSPTVYEQYF.

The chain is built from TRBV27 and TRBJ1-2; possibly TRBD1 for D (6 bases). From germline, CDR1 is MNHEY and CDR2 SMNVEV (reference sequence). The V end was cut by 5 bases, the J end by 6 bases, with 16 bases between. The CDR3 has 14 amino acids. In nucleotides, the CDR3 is TGTGCCAGCAGTCAAGAAAGTCGGGGGCATGGCTACACCTTC. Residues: CASSQESRGHGYTF.

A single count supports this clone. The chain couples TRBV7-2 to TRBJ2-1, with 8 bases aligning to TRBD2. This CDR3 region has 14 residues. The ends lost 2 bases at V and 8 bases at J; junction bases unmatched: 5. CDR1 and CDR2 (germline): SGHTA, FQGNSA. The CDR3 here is CASSLFGGEDEQFF. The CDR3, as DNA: TGTGCCAGCAGCTTATTCGGGGGGGAAGATGAGCAGTTCTTC.

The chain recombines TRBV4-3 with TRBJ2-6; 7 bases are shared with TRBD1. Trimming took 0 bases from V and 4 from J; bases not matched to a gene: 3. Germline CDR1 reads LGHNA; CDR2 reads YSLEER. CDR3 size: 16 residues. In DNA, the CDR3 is TGCGCCAGCAGCCAAGAGGACAGGTCCGGGGCCAACGTCCTGACTTTC. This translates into CASSQEDRSGANVLTF.

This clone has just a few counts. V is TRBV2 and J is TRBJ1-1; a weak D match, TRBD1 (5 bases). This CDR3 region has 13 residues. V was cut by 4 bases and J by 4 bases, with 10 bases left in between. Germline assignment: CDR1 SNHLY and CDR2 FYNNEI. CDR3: CASSVEGSTEAFF. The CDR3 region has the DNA TGTGCCAGCAGTGTAGAGGGGTCCACTGAAGCTTTCTTT.

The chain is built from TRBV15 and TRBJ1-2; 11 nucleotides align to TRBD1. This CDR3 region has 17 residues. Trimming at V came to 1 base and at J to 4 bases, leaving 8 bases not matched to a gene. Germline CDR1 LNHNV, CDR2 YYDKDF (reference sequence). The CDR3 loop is CATSRGARTGGGYGYTF. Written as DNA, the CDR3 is TGTGCCACCAGCAGAGGTGCTCGGACAGGGGGCGGCTATGGCTACACCTTC.

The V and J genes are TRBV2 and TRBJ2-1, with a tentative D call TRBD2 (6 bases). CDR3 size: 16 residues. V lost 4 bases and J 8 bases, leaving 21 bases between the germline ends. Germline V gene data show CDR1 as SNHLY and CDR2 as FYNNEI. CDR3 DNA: TGTGCCAGCAGTGCTCCCCTGGACGACCGGGAGCATGAGCAGTTCTTC. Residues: CASSAPLDDREHEQFF.

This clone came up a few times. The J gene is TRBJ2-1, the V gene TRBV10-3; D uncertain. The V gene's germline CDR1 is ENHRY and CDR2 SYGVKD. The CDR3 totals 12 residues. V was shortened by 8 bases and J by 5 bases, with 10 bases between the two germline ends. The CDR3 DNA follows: TGTGCCATCCGGGCCCGGGACAATGAGCAGTTCTTC. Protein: CAIRARDNEQFF.